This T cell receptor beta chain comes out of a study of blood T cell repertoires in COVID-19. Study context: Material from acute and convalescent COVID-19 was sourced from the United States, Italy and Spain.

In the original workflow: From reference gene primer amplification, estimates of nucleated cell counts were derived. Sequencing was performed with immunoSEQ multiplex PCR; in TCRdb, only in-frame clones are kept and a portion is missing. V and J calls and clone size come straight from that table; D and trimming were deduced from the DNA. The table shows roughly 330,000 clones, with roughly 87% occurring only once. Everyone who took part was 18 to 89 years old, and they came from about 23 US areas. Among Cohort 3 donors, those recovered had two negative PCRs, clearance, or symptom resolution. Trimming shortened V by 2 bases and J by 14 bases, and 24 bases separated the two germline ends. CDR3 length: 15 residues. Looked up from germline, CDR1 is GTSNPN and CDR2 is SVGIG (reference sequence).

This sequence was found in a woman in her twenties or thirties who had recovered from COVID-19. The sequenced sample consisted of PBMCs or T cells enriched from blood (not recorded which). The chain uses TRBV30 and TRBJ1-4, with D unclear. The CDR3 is CAWSINPKRRGRLFF. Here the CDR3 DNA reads TGTGCCTGGAGTATTAACCCCAAGCGACGTGGTAGGCTGTTTTTT.